Listed here are 14 T cell receptor beta chains from one sample, sequenced in a study of blood T cells in healthy people across ages. Alongside a J-beta primer mix, a sample-barcoded 5' primer served in a second PCR lasting roughly 6 to 12 cycles. One entry per CDR3 protein, called by TCRdb with MiXCR from the 5' RACE reads. Among about 970,000 distinct CDR3 sequences listed, roughly 51% were seen once. The sequencing input was blood. The receptor source for this set is a woman aged 60-70 years in good health.

The V gene is TRBV28, the J gene TRBJ2-3; no clear D gene. CDR1 and CDR2 (germline): MDHEN, SYDVKM. The CDR3 is 15 amino acids. V lost 2 bases and J lost 2, with 11 bases in between. CDR3 sequence: CASSLLGIITDTQYF. DNA of the CDR3: TGTGCCAGCAGTTTACTAGGGATTATCACAGATACGCAGTATTTT.

The rearrangement uses TRBV29-1 and TRBJ2-7; no firm D call. The CDR3 has 15 residues. Germline V gene sequence: CDR1 SQVTM, CDR2 ANQGSEA. V was cut by 7 bases and J by 2 bases, with 21 bases left in between. The CDR3, as DNA: TGCAGCGCTCTCGGCGGTCCCAAGGGCCCCTACGAGCAGTACTTC. Amino acid sequence: CSALGGPKGPYEQYF.

CDR3 loop: CASNGGGEDEKLFF. The CDR3 nucleotides are TGTGCCAGCAATGGGGGAGGGGAAGATGAAAAACTGTTTTTT. The chain recombines TRBV6-5 with TRBJ1-4; D perhaps matches TRBD1 (5 bases). V gave up 7 bases and J gave up 6 bases, with 15 bases separating them. Germline CDR1 is MNHEY and CDR2 is SVGAGI. The CDR3 totals 14 residues.

In this sample, this clonotype turned up many times. The chain couples TRBV9 to TRBJ1-4; the D is unclear. The germline CDR1 and CDR2 sequences are SGDLS and YYNGEE. The V and J ends lost 4 bases and 4 bases respectively, with 11 bases between them. CDR3 length equals 14 residues. CDR3 in amino acids: CASSSNWGNEKLFF. CDR3 nucleotide sequence: TGTGCCAGCAGCTCAAATTGGGGTAATGAAAAACTGTTTTTT. Full variable domain (missing parts from reference TRBV9 and TRBJ1-4): DSGVTQTPKHLITATGQRVTLRCSPRSGDLSVYWYQQSLDQGLQFLIQYYNGEERAKGNILERFSAQQFPDLHSELNLSSLELGDSALYFCASSSNWGNEKLFFGSGTQLSVL.

The chain employs TRBV5-1 and TRBJ2-7; D unclear. This CDR3 has 15 residues. V was pared by 3 bases and J by 0 bases, with 13 bases between. The V gene's germline CDR1 is SGHRS and CDR2 YFSETQ. The CDR3 DNA reads TGCGCCAGCAGCTCTGACCCTGGACCCTCCTACGAGCAGTACTTC. Its translation is CASSSDPGPSYEQYF.

This clonotype was counted a few times. The gene calls are TRBV7-9 and TRBJ2-7; 7 nucleotides agree with TRBD1. The CDR3 consists of 15 residues. The ends lost 5 bases at V and 6 bases at J; junction bases unmatched: 13. The germline V gene encodes CDR1 SEHNR and CDR2 FQNEAQ (reference sequence). CDR3 DNA: TGTGCCAGCAGCCACACCGGGACAGTCTCTCTCGAGCAGTACTTC. It translates to CASSHTGTVSLEQYF.

J is TRBJ2-1 and V is TRBV27, with D possibly called TRBD1 or TRBD2 (5 bases each). Germline assignment: CDR1 MNHEY and CDR2 SMNVEV (reference sequence). CDR3 length: 13 amino acids. Trimming removed 3 bases at V and 7 bases at J, with 10 bases between. This CDR3 is CASSFFWGNEQFF. The CDR3 DNA reads as TGTGCCAGCAGTTTCTTCTGGGGGAATGAGCAGTTCTTC.

V and J are TRBV3-1 and TRBJ2-3; TRBD2 agrees at 11 bases. Per germline, CDR1 LGHDT and CDR2 YNNKEL (reference sequence). This CDR3 has 16 residues. The junction had 9 bases not matched to a gene; V was cut back by 4 bases and J by 6 bases. CDR3: CASSPNVLAGADTQYF. In DNA form, the CDR3 reads TGTGCCAGCAGCCCGAATGTACTAGCGGGAGCCGATACGCAGTATTTT.

The CDR3: CSARSYQAYEQYF. CDR3 sequence (DNA): TGCAGTGCTAGAAGCTATCAGGCTTACGAGCAGTACTTC. The chain uses TRBV20-1 and TRBJ2-5; D unclear. The DNA matches TRBJ2-7 better at its end, which makes the J call doubtful. Germline-derived CDR1 and CDR2 are DFQATT and SNEGSKA (reference sequence). CDR3 length: 13 amino acids.

The chain links TRBV6-1 to TRBJ2-5; 9 bases agree with TRBD2. The trim removed 4 bases at V and 5 bases at J, leaving 8 bases unmatched. This CDR3 has 15 amino acids. Germline CDR1 is MNHNS and CDR2 is SASEGT. CDR3 nucleotide sequence: TGTGCCAGCAGTGTTCGTGCGGGAGGGAGCGAGACCCAGTACTTC. Translating it yields CASSVRAGGSETQYF.

The V and J genes are TRBV4-3 and TRBJ2-2; possible D gene TRBD2, 5 bases. V lost 2 bases to trimming and J lost 1 base, with 8 bases between them. The CDR3 covers 15 residues. Germline-derived CDR1 and CDR2 are LGHNA and YSLEER. The CDR3, as DNA: TGCGCCAGCAGCCAACTCGGGAAGAACACCGGGGAGCTGTTTTTT. Encoded protein: CASSQLGKNTGELFF.

In this sample, this clonotype turned up a few times. With a far larger clone one base away, a read error is the likely cause. The CDR3 region has the DNA TGTGCCAGCAGCAGACAGGGGCACGAGCAGTACTTC. It specifies CASSRQGHEQYF. The rearrangement joins TRBV7-8 to TRBJ2-7, with 8 bases aligning to TRBD1. In germline, CDR1 is SGHVS, CDR2 FQNEAQ. The V segment lost 5 bases and the J segment 5 bases; nucleotides outside the gene matches: 2. The CDR3 has 12 residues.

This clonotype was observed a handful of times. The rearrangement links TRBV28 to TRBJ1-5, with no clear D. The germline CDR1 and CDR2 sequences are MDHEN and SYDVKM. CDR3 length: 14 residues. Trimming cost V 3 bases and J 0 bases, with 6 bases left between them. DNA for the CDR3: TGTGCCAGCAGTTTCTCGTATAGCAATCAGCCCCAGCATTTT. As protein: CASSFSYSNQPQHF.

This chain links TRBV25-1 with TRBJ1-1; 8 positions agree with TRBD1. CDR1 MGHDK and CDR2 SYGVNS come from the germline V gene. The CDR3 contains 15 residues. V lost 3 bases, J lost 1 base, and 4 bases stayed unmatched. CDR3 DNA sequence: TGTGCCAGCAGTGAGCTGACAGGGGCGAACACTGAAGCTTTCTTT. Translated, it gives CASSELTGANTEAFF.